The 27 T cell receptor beta chains below were found in one sample sequenced in a study of TIL therapy for anti-PD-1-resistant metastatic lung cancer (dated by TCRdb to the early 2020s). This specimen's time point label, per the study, means: pre-treatment sample, taken before nivolumab and TIL therapy. The baseline tumor samples, taken from the same resection that was used to grow TIL, were excised metastases, most often pleural nodules or supraclavicular lymph nodes. TCR beta CDR3 regions were amplified from genomic DNA with the immunoSEQ v3 hsTCRB kit using bias-controlled multiplex PCR. In TCRdb, the immuneACCESS table is reduced to in-frame sequences with V and J assigned. These tables do not hold every clone; where another copy was compared, an unresolved V gene accounts for under half, and the others remain unexplained. For this sample the table gives about 50,000 clones, of which 55% to 75% were detected only once. Around 5.9% of the sample goes to the ten largest clones.

Sequences were derived from tumor tissue, sampled at baseline. The origin of the receptors is a person aged 25-85 years with non-small cell lung cancer.

In this sample, this clone is medium-sized. The chain joins TRBV5-1 to TRBJ2-1, with 8 bases fitting TRBD2. The CDR3 runs 15 residues. CDR1 is SGHRS, CDR2 YFSETQ, per germline. V shed 0 bases, J shed 5 bases, and the junction held 4 bases outside the gene matches. CDR3 protein: CASSLGGGSHNEQFF. The CDR3 DNA reads TGCGCCAGCAGCTTGGGCGGGGGGTCTCACAATGAGCAGTTCTTC.

The chain recombines TRBV11-2 with TRBJ1-2; no clear D. The CDR3 is 15 residues long. Germline assignment: CDR1 SGHAT and CDR2 FQNNGV. V lost 6 bases, J lost 6 bases, and 20 bases lay in between. As DNA, the CDR3 is TGTGCCAGCAGATCTCAGCCGTACAGCCCTGATGGCTACACCTTC. This encodes CASRSQPYSPDGYTF.

The J gene is TRBJ2-1, the V gene TRBV7-2, with D perhaps being TRBD1 or TRBD2 (6 bases each). The CDR3 is 16 residues long. The V and J ends lost 1 base and 8 bases respectively, with 18 bases between them. CDR1 is SGHTA and CDR2 is FQGNSA in the germline V gene. In DNA form, the CDR3 reads TGTGCCAGCAGCTTAGGTTGGGGTATGGGGGGCGATGAGCAGTTCTTC. Translation gives CASSLGWGMGGDEQFF.

The chain has TRBV7-2 and TRBJ2-5; perhaps D is TRBD1 or TRBD2 (5 bases each). V was clipped by 1 base and J by 12 bases, with 18 bases between them. CDR1 is SGHTA, CDR2 FQGNSA, per germline. The CDR3 extends over 14 amino acids. In DNA form, the CDR3 reads TGTGCCAGCAGCTTAGTTCCCCGGGGCCAGGAGAAGTACTTC. It encodes CASSLVPRGQEKYF. Variable domain in full (rest from reference TRBV7-2 and TRBJ2-5): GAGVSQSPSNKVTEKGKDVELRCDPISGHTALYWYRQSLGQGLEFLIYFQGNSAPDKSGLPSDRFSAERTGGSVSTLTIQRTQQEDSAVYLCASSLVPRGQEKYFGPGTRLLVL.

The J gene is TRBJ2-1, the V gene TRBV2; either TRBD1 or TRBD2 may fit D (7 bases each). This CDR3 has 12 amino acids. Germline V gene sequence: CDR1 SNHLY, CDR2 FYNNEI. Trimming stripped 0 bases from V and 15 bases from J, with 12 bases between. The CDR3 nucleotides are TGTGCCAGCAGTGAAGCTCGCAGGGGGGGGTTCTTC. It yields the protein CASSEARRGGFF. Together with reference TRBV2 and TRBJ2-1, the CDR3 gives the full variable domain: EPEVTQTPSHQVTQMGQEVILRCVPISNHLYFYWYRQILGQKVEFLVSFYNNEISEKSEIFDDQFSVERPDGSNFTLKIRSTKLEDSAMYFCASSEARRGGFFGPGTRLTVL.

This clone turned up a few times. The gene calls are TRBV27 and TRBJ1-6; D gene unclear. In germline, CDR1 is MNHEY, CDR2 SMNVEV (reference sequence). CDR3 length: 13 residues. Trimming left V 1 base short and J 9 bases short, with 7 bases between. In DNA form, the CDR3 reads TGTGCCAGCAGTTTATTTCTTAGTTCACCCCTCCACTTT. This translates into CASSLFLSSPLHF.

The chain uses TRBV7-2 and TRBJ2-5; the match to TRBD2 covers 11 bases. Germline lookup yields CDR1 SGHTA and CDR2 FQGNSA. This CDR3 region has 15 residues. Unmatched junction bases numbered 3, after V lost 2 bases and J lost 4 bases. CDR3 nucleotides: TGTGCCAGCAGCTTAATAGCGGGAGGGCGAGAGACCCAGTACTTC. Translated: CASSLIAGGRETQYF.

This clone was counted a few times. This rearrangement joins TRBV29-1 to TRBJ1-1; D possibly corresponds to TRBD1 (5 bases). V dropped 1 base and J dropped 8 bases, with 8 bases sitting between them. Germline V gene lookup returns CDR1 SQVTM and CDR2 ANQGSEA. The CDR3 has 11 residues. For the CDR3, the DNA is TGCAGCGTTGAAGGGGCAGGGGAAGCTTTCTTT. This encodes CSVEGAGEAFF.

The chain combines TRBV7-6 with TRBJ2-2; D is possibly TRBD1 (6 bases). Germline lookup yields CDR1 SGHVS and CDR2 FNYEAQ. V was shortened by 1 base and J by 5 bases, with 8 bases between the two germline ends. The CDR3 covers 14 residues. The DNA for the CDR3 is TGTGCCAGCAGCTTAGACCAGGGGACCGGGGAGCTGTTTTTT. Its protein product is CASSLDQGTGELFF.

J is TRBJ1-2 and V is TRBV9; D is uncertain. The germline gives CDR1 SGDLS, CDR2 YYNGEE. The V gene lost 0 bases and the J gene lost 2 bases, with 11 bases spanning the gap. The CDR3 loop spans 15 amino acids. DNA of the CDR3: TGTGCCAGCAGCGTAGATTGGAAACTGAACTATGGCTACACCTTC. This codes for CASSVDWKLNYGYTF.

The chain couples TRBV5-3 to TRBJ1-6, with D tentatively TRBD1 (5 bases). TRBV5-3 is an ORF; its function is uncertain. Trimming stripped 4 bases from V and 4 bases from J, with 18 bases between. The CDR3 spans 17 residues. The CDR3 DNA reads as TGTGCCAGAAGCCATCCATCGGGGCAGAGTTATAATTCACCCCTCCACTTT. Its protein is CARSHPSGQSYNSPLHF.

The V and J genes are TRBV7-9 and TRBJ1-1; D is possibly TRBD1 (6 bases). Per germline, CDR1 SEHNR and CDR2 FQNEAQ (reference sequence). Trimming removed 3 bases at V and 4 bases at J, with 12 bases between. This CDR3 contains 14 residues. The CDR3 region is CASSFLQGSTEAFF. DNA for the CDR3: TGTGCCAGCAGCTTTCTCCAGGGGTCCACTGAAGCTTTCTTT.

This rearrangement joins TRBV7-9 to TRBJ2-1; 8 bases agree with TRBD1. The CDR3 has 13 residues. With V trimmed by 4 bases and J by 10 bases, 6 bases remained unmatched. CDR1 SEHNR and CDR2 FQNEAQ come from the germline V gene (reference sequence). This CDR3 is CASSWDRSAEQFF. DNA of the CDR3: TGTGCCAGCAGCTGGGACAGGTCGGCGGAGCAGTTCTTC. Combining the CDR3 with reference TRBV7-9 and TRBJ2-1 gives the whole variable domain DTGVSQNPRHKITKRGQNVTFRCDPISEHNRLYWYRQTLGQGPEFLTYFQNEAQLEKSRLLSDRFSAERPKGSFSTLEIQRTEQGDSAMYLCASSWDRSAEQFFGPGTRLTVL.

This clone occurred a few times. V is TRBV27 and J is TRBJ1-2; D remains unclear. Germline V gene lookup returns CDR1 MNHEY and CDR2 SMNVEV (reference sequence). Trimming cost V 3 bases and J 5 bases, with 13 bases left between them. This CDR3 spans 14 amino acids. The CDR3 DNA is TGTGCCAGCAGTTTGATGGCAGGACCTTATGGCTACACCTTC. This codes for CASSLMAGPYGYTF.

The rearrangement uses TRBV10-1 and TRBJ2-5; D is perhaps TRBD1 (5 bases). CDR3 length: 13 residues. The germline gives CDR1 WNHNN, CDR2 SYGVQD (reference sequence). V shed 2 bases and J shed 5 bases, with 9 bases lying between them. The CDR3: CASSEPGRETQYF. The CDR3 DNA reads as TGCGCCAGCAGTGAGCCAGGGCGGGAGACCCAGTACTTC.

Written as DNA, the CDR3 is TGCGCCAGCAGCTTATTGGGACTAGCGGGGGAGGGTGAGCAGTTCTTC. Encoded protein: CASSLLGLAGEGEQFF. This rearrangement joins TRBV5-1 to TRBJ2-1; 14 bases map to TRBD2. Germline V gene sequence: CDR1 SGHRS, CDR2 YFSETQ. V trimming: 2 bases; J trimming: 9 bases; junction bases outside the gene matches: 7. This CDR3 is 16 amino acids long.

V usage is TRBV7-2 and J usage is TRBJ1-2; D might be TRBD1 (5 bases). The V end lost 5 bases, the J end lost 12 bases, and 16 bases lay between the germline ends. This CDR3 is 12 amino acids long. Germline V CDR1 and CDR2: SGHTA, FQGNSA. The CDR3 DNA follows: TGTGCCAGCAGCCCACGGGACGTCCTAAACACCTTC. Protein: CASSPRDVLNTF.

The rearrangement uses TRBV28 and TRBJ2-1, with 7 bases matching TRBD1. The V and J ends lost 5 bases and 4 bases, in that order; junction bases with no gene match: 11. CDR1 MDHEN and CDR2 SYDVKM come from the germline V gene. This CDR3 has 16 amino acids. This CDR3 reads CASSRPRGWGYNEQFF. CDR3 sequence (DNA): TGTGCCAGCAGTCGACCCAGGGGGTGGGGTTACAATGAGCAGTTCTTC.

V usage is TRBV9 and J usage is TRBJ2-2; D is perhaps TRBD2 (6 bases). The CDR3 is 15 amino acids. Trimming pared 4 bases from V and 6 bases from J, leaving 16 bases between. Germline V gives CDR1 SGDLS, CDR2 YYNGEE. CDR3 sequence (DNA): TGTGCCAGCAGCTCCCACGGGGACTCATCCGGGGAGCTGTTTTTT. Residues: CASSSHGDSSGELFF.

This chain uses TRBV20-1 with TRBJ1-1; no clear D gene. CDR1 and CDR2 from the germline V gene are DFQATT and SNEGSKA (reference sequence). Trimming removed 0 bases from V and 7 bases from J, with 6 bases in between. The length of the CDR3 is 11 residues. The CDR3 here is CSARDPNEAFF. The DNA for the CDR3 is TGCAGTGCTAGAGATCCGAATGAAGCTTTCTTT.

This clone was seen a handful of times. The genes are TRBV6-5 and TRBJ2-7, with 7 bases aligning to TRBD2. CDR3 length equals 15 residues. CDR1 and CDR2 from the germline V gene are MNHEY and SVGAGI. With 4 bases clipped from V and 0 bases from J, the junction kept 6 bases outside the gene matches. The CDR3 DNA reads as TGTGCCAGCAGTTCGCTTAGCGGGTTCTCCTACGAGCAGTACTTC. Encoded protein: CASSSLSGFSYEQYF.

V is TRBV18 and J is TRBJ2-3; a possible D gene is TRBD2 (6 bases). V was shortened by 2 bases and J by 5 bases, with 14 bases between the two germline ends. Germline values: CDR1 KGHSH, CDR2 LQKENI. The CDR3 runs 15 residues. The CDR3 spells CASSPDNRRGDTQYF. CDR3 DNA: TGTGCCAGCTCACCAGATAACAGGAGGGGAGATACGCAGTATTTT.

This rearrangement joins TRBV9 to TRBJ1-3; maybe TRBD1 (5 bases). There are 18 residues in the CDR3. Germline-derived CDR1 and CDR2 are SGDLS and YYNGEE. The ends were cut back, 0 bases at V and 0 bases at J, with 16 bases in the middle. Here the CDR3 reads CASSVAAHVGGSGNTIYF. Here the CDR3 DNA reads TGTGCCAGCAGCGTAGCGGCTCATGTGGGGGGCTCTGGAAACACCATATATTTT.

By share, this clone ranks as medium-sized (0.01 to 0.1%). The gene calls are TRBV5-1 and TRBJ2-6, with 9 bases lining up with TRBD1. The ends lost 6 bases at V and 3 bases at J; junction bases unmatched: 4. The length of the CDR3 is 15 residues. Per germline, CDR1 SGHRS and CDR2 YFSETQ. In nucleotides, the CDR3 is TGCGCCAGCACGACAGGGGGATATGGGGCCAACGTCCTGACTTTC. This codes for CASTTGGYGANVLTF.

V usage is TRBV19 and J usage is TRBJ2-2, with 10 bases matching TRBD1. CDR3 length: 15 residues. The germline V gene has CDR1 LNHDA and CDR2 SQIVND (reference sequence). The trim removed 10 bases at V and 5 bases at J, leaving 10 bases unmatched. The CDR3 loop reads CATTWDRGMTGELFF. The DNA for the CDR3 is TGTGCCACCACCTGGGACAGGGGAATGACCGGGGAGCTGTTTTTT.

DNA of the CDR3: TGTGCCAGCAGCTGGGGACAGGGGCTTTCCAATCAGCCCCAGCATTTT. Encoded protein: CASSWGQGLSNQPQHF. The J gene is TRBJ1-5, the V gene TRBV7-2, with 10 bases matching TRBD1. Unmatched junction bases numbered 6, after V lost 4 bases and J lost 3 bases. Germline lookup yields CDR1 SGHTA and CDR2 FQGNSA. This CDR3 contains 16 residues.

CDR3 sequence: CASSEEGQPFEKLFF. CDR3 in DNA: TGTGCCAGCAGTGAAGAGGGCCAACCTTTTGAAAAACTGTTTTTT. V gene TRBV6-1 combines with J gene TRBJ1-4, with D hard to call. This CDR3 region has 15 residues. Trimming left V 1 base short and J 7 bases short, with 13 bases between. CDR1 is MNHNS and CDR2 is SASEGT in the germline V gene.